This TCR beta chain derives from a study of radiation and T cells in renal cell carcinoma. In germline, CDR1 is LNHDA, CDR2 SQIVND (reference sequence). The J segment lost 7 bases and the V segment lost 5 bases, leaving 16 bases of the junction unmatched. The CDR3 contains 17 residues. The repertoire was sequenced with immunoSEQ multiplex PCR; TCRdb's copy has only in-frame clones and lacks some. The sample comprises about 23,000 clones, roughly 64% of which are singletons, and around a fifth rests with the top ten. The treatment denotes: treatment-naive control, cytoreductive nephrectomy. The sample holds a few counts of this clone.

The chain couples TRBV19 to TRBJ1-2; 10 nucleotides agree with TRBD1. The starting material was tumor tissue, obtained from a patient whose treatment was nephrectomy without radiotherapy. The clonotype originates from a man aged 35 to 55 with renal cell carcinoma. CDR3 coding DNA: TGTGCCAGTAGTGTCACCCAAACCGGGACAGGGGACGGTGGCTACACCTTC. Translation: CASSVTQTGTGDGGYTF.